This T cell receptor beta chain appears in the sequencing data of a study of glioma-infiltrating T cells. Study observations and caveats: Tissue and blood shared very few CDR3 sequences. Tissue-blood divergence was below expectation in non-neoplastic patients, above in gliomas.

Concerning this clonotype: Its antigen is currently unknown.

Using RNA template, CDR3s of TCR alpha and beta were amplified with iRepertoire arm-PCR. One-step reverse transcription and amplification started from around 100-400 ng of tissue mRNA or PBMC total RNA. TCRdb reprocessed the multiplex PCR reads via MiXCR and lists one record per CDR3 protein. Seen here are around 190,000 distinct CDR3 sequences, 25% to 35% observed once, and the top ten hold around 20%. The J segment lost 9 bases and the V segment lost 5 bases, leaving 10 bases of the junction unmatched. The CDR3 is 13 residues long. In germline, CDR1 is SGHTA, CDR2 FQGTGA. The clonotype comes from a human donor with low-grade glioma or glioblastoma, undergoing nonglioma brain surgery, or in good health (not recorded which). The material sequenced was glioma tissue, nonneoplastic brain tissue, or PBMCs (not recorded which). The rearrangement joins TRBV7-3 to TRBJ2-7; TRBD1 matches 7 bases. The DNA for the CDR3 is TGTGCCAGCAGCGAGACAGGGCTATCGGGGCAGTACTTC. It encodes CASSETGLSGQYF.